Following are 9 T cell receptor beta chains from one sample sequenced in a study of blood T cells in healthy people across ages. Together with a sample-barcoded 5' primer, a J-beta primer mix was included in a second PCR lasting roughly 6 to 12 cycles. Using its own MiXCR run on the 5' RACE reads, TCRdb lists one record per CDR3 protein. Of roughly 800,000 distinct CDR3 sequences in the sample, about 25% were seen once. These data were also filed under a second study, of T cells of mothers and their children.

The specimen was blood. The origin of the receptors is a boy younger than 18 in good health.

This clonotype appeared a few times. The chain carries TRBV29-1 and TRBJ2-5, with 9 positions matching TRBD1. The DNA end lines up better with TRBJ2-7; the J call may be wrong. The CDR3 consists of 15 residues. Germline CDR1 and CDR2: SQVTM and ANQGSEA. CDR3 residues: CSVEISGQGISEQYF. In DNA form, the CDR3 reads TGCAGCGTTGAAATATCGGGACAGGGAATTTCCGAGCAGTACTTC.

This clonotype occurred a few times. This sequence joins TRBV29-1 and TRBJ1-2; D is unclear. CDR3 length equals 14 residues. Between the trimmed V and J ends, which lost 6 bases and 2 bases, there was a span of 16 bases. Germline V lookup: CDR1 SQVTM, CDR2 ANQGSEA. CDR3 sequence: CSVSFDDWNYGYTF. In nucleotides, the CDR3 is TGCAGCGTATCATTCGATGATTGGAACTATGGCTACACCTTC.

The chain couples TRBV2 to TRBJ2-2, with 8 bases lining up with TRBD1. J lost 7 bases, V lost 3 bases, and 7 bases had no gene match. The CDR3 is made up of 15 amino acids. Germline V gene data show CDR1 as SNHLY and CDR2 as FYNNEI. The CDR3 bases are TGTGCCAGCAGTGACGAGGGGACAGGCTACGGGGAGCTGTTTTTT. Residues: CASSDEGTGYGELFF.

A few counts support this clonotype. This chain uses TRBV7-9 with TRBJ1-6, with D tentatively TRBD1 (5 bases). This CDR3 spans 13 amino acids. Germline V gene lookup returns CDR1 SEHNR and CDR2 FQNEAQ (reference sequence). Trimming took 5 bases from V and 7 from J, leaving 9 bases between them. CDR3 sequence (DNA): TGTGCCAGCAGCCCCGAGGGGAATTCACCCCTCCACTTT. As protein: CASSPEGNSPLHF.

This chain uses TRBV2 with TRBJ1-2; D gene uncertain. In germline, CDR1 is SNHLY, CDR2 FYNNEI. This CDR3 has 14 residues. Trimming took 2 bases from V and 5 from J, leaving 12 bases between them. The CDR3, as DNA: TGTGCCAGCAGTGAAAGGCCAGATTCTTATGGCTACACCTTC. Translating gives CASSERPDSYGYTF.

This clonotype was picked up a small number of times. The chain is built from TRBV20-1 and TRBJ2-7, with D uncertain. The CDR3 loop spans 13 amino acids. The germline V and J ends were trimmed by 7 bases and 2 bases, with 15 bases remaining between them. Germline V gene data show CDR1 as DFQATT and CDR2 as SNEGSKA (reference sequence). The chain's CDR3 is CSDVAYPTYEQYF. DNA of the CDR3: TGCAGTGATGTCGCCTATCCGACCTACGAGCAGTACTTC.

Remarks on this clonotype: At one end the junction does not follow the germline gene, possibly because of a read error. This chain joins TRBV5-1 and TRBJ2-5; 10 bases are shared with TRBD2. CDR1 SGHRS and CDR2 YFSETQ come from the germline V gene. The CDR3 is 14 amino acids. The CDR3 region has the DNA TGCGCCAGCGGGGTAGGACTAGCGGATGAGACCCGGTACTTC. Translation: CASGVGLADETRYF.

The genes are TRBV29-1 and TRBJ1-1; 8 nucleotides match TRBD1. The CDR3 has 11 residues. The J segment lost 8 bases and the V segment lost 6 bases, leaving 5 bases of the junction unmatched. Germline CDR1 SQVTM, CDR2 ANQGSEA. CDR3 coding DNA: TGCAGCGTCGAGACAGGGGTGGAAGCTTTCTTT. Amino acids: CSVETGVEAFF. The full variable domain, in which reference TRBV29-1 and TRBJ1-1 provide the parts outside the CDR3, is SAVISQKPSRDICQRGTSLTIQCQVDSQVTMMFWYRQQPGQSLTLIATANQGSEATYESGFVIDKFPISRPNLTFSTLTVSNMSPEDSSIYLCSVETGVEAFFGQGTRLTVV.

V usage is TRBV27 and J usage is TRBJ2-1, with 7 bases fitting TRBD2. The CDR3 sequence is 18 residues long. Germline CDR1 is MNHEY and CDR2 is SMNVEV (reference sequence). V lost 4 bases to trimming and J lost 0 bases; unmatched junction nucleotides: 12. CDR3 coding DNA: TGTGCCAGCAGTTCCCGTCGCGGCGGGAGAAGCTCCTACAATGAGCAGTTCTTC. This codes for CASSSRRGGRSSYNEQFF.